This note documents a single TCR beta chain sequence. Its target is not known. This specimen comes from a study of T cell responses to AZD1222 COVID-19 vaccine. Whole-study results and caveats: Repertoires were obtained only post-peak T cell response. Just a handful of people given AZD1222 tested seropositive at baseline. There were vaccine-associated CD4 TCRs across spike, dominant at 160-218 and 743-854.

This CDR3 spans 14 amino acids. Germline CDR1 LNHDA, CDR2 SQIVND (reference sequence). The V and J ends lost 4 bases and 1 base, in that order; junction bases with no gene match: 1. Sequencing used immunoSEQ multiplex PCR; TCRdb keeps in-frame clones, though not all of them. The sample includes just over 150,000 clones, 90% of them seen just once. The clonotype comes from an adult who received the AZD1222 COVID-19 vaccine. The chain is built from TRBV19 and TRBJ1-5; TRBD1 aligns across 7 bases. This sample comprised peripheral blood, obtained 28 days after the second AZD1222 dose. The CDR3 DNA is TGTGCCAGTAGTAAACAGGGGAGCAATCAGCCCCAGCATTTT. This translates into CASSKQGSNQPQHF.